This T cell receptor beta chain is from a study of cytomegalovirus exposure and HLA in healthy donors. Study as a whole: In terms of ancestry, the Caucasian-associated cluster contained about 80% of the roughly 400 genotyped donors. Study findings and constraints: Cytomegalovirus status, reportedly, was diagnosed with high specificity and sensitivity by the classifier. The study labeled 180 or so TCR beta chains cytomegalovirus-associated.

CDR1 and CDR2 (germline): SEHNR, FQNEAQ (reference sequence). The length of the CDR3 is 13 residues. V dropped 5 bases and J dropped 8 bases, with 15 bases sitting between them. Comment on this clone: What it binds is unknown.

PCR employed 60 Vbeta and 13 Jbeta primers. The protocol was immunoSEQ multiplex PCR, while the TCRdb copy is restricted to in-frame clones and leaves out a portion. The sample holds some 110,000 clones, approximately 78% seen once. Sequencing was done on a sample of PBMCs. The sequence came from a man younger than 45 in good health and CMV-seropositive. This chain joins TRBV7-9 and TRBJ1-2; TRBD1 is a possible D gene (6 bases). The CDR3 sequence is CASSLGTLGGYTF. CDR3 DNA sequence: TGTGCCAGCAGCCTCGGGACATTGGGAGGCTACACCTTC. Full variable domain (missing parts from reference TRBV7-9 and TRBJ1-2): DTGVSQNPRHKITKRGQNVTFRCDPISEHNRLYWYRQTLGQGPEFLTYFQNEAQLEKSRLLSDRFSAERPKGSFSTLEIQRTEQGDSAMYLCASSLGTLGGYTFGSGTRLTVV.